This TCR beta chain was obtained from a study of identical twins. MiXCR, run by TCRdb on the 5' RACE reads, gives a single entry per CDR3 protein. The table records about 690,000 distinct CDR3 sequences, approximately 6% of them present only once. This clonotype has ten or more counts. Germline assignment: CDR1 DFQATT and CDR2 SNEGSKA (reference sequence). J lost 1 base, V lost 0 bases, and 9 bases had no gene match. This CDR3 has 16 amino acids. The chain employs TRBV20-1 and TRBJ2-7; 7 positions match TRBD1. The sample was naive T cells sorted from blood. This receptor was obtained from a man in his late teens or twenties in good health. The CDR3 region is CSARELVRQGSYEQYF. The CDR3 DNA reads as TGCAGTGCTAGAGAGCTCGTTCGACAGGGATCCTACGAGCAGTACTTC.